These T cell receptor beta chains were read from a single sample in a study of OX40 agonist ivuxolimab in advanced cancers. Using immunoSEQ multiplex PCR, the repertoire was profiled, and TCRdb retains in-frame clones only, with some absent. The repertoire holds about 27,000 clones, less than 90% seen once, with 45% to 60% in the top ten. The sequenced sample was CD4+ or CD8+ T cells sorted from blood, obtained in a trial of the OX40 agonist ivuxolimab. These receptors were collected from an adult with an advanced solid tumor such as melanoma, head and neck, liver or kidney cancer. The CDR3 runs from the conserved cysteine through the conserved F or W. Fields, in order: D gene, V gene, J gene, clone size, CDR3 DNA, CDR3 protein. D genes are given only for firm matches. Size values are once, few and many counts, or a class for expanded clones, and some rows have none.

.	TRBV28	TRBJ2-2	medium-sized	TGTGCCAGCAGTTTGGAGGTCTTTGGGGAGCTGTTTTTT	CASSLEVFGELFF
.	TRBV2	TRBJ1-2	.	TGTGCCAGCAGTGAACAGATACCTAACTATGGCTACACCTTC	CASSEQIPNYGYTF
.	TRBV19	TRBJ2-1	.	TGTGCCAGCCCCGGACCCCGTAATGAGCAGTTCTTC	CASPGPRNEQFF
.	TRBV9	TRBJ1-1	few	TGTGCCAGCAGCGTAGGGATGAACACTGAAGCTTTCTTT	CASSVGMNTEAFF
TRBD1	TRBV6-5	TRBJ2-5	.	TGTGCCAGCAGTTACGAGGGACAGCGCCAAGAGACCCAGTACTTC	CASSYEGQRQETQYF
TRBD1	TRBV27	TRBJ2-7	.	TGTGCCAGCAGTTTGGGACAGGGGACCCACGAGCAGTACTTC	CASSLGQGTHEQYF
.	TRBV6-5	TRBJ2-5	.	TGTGCCAGCAGTCCCCTCAGGGATCCGACCCAGTACTTC	CASSPLRDPTQYF
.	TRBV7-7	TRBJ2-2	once	TGTGCTAGCAGCTTGACAGAAAACACCGGGGAGCTGTTTTTT	CASSLTENTGELFF
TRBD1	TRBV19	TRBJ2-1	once	TGTGCCAGTAGGGCCGGGACAGGGTTCAATGAGCAGTTCTTC	CASRAGTGFNEQFF
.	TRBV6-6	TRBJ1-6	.	TGTGCCAGCAGTTACGGGGGTTATAATTCACCCCTCCACTTT	CASSYGGYNSPLHF
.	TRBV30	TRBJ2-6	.	TGTGCCTGGAGTGCAGGGGTTGGGGCCAACGTCCTGACTTTC	CAWSAGVGANVLTF
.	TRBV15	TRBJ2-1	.	TGTGCCACCGGCCTCTCCTACAATGAGCAGTTCTTC	CATGLSYNEQFF
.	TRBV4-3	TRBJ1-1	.	TGCGCCAGCAGCCATGTCCAGGGAAAAAACACTGAAGCTTTCTTT	CASSHVQGKNTEAFF
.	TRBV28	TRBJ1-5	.	TGTGCCAGCAGTTTAGTCGGGTCAGAATTCAATCAGCCCCAGCATTTT	CASSLVGSEFNQPQHF
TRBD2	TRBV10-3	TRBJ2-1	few	TGTGCCATCAGTGAGTCTATGGGACTAGCGGGGTTTAATGAGCAGTTCTTC	CAISESMGLAGFNEQFF
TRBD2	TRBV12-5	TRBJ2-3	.	TGTGCTAGTGGTTTTGGACTAGCGGTTACAGATACGCAGTATTTT	CASGFGLAVTDTQYF
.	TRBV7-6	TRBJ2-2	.	TGTGCCAGCAGCCCAGCGACAGGAACGGGGGCCGGGGAGCTGTTTTTT	CASSPATGTGAGELFF
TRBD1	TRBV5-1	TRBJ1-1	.	TGCGCCAGCAGCTTGGCGACAGGGGACACTGAAGCTTTCTTT	CASSLATGDTEAFF
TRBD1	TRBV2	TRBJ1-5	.	TGTGCCAGCAGCGGGACAGGGAATGTTGGCAATCAGCCCCAGCATTTT	CASSGTGNVGNQPQHF
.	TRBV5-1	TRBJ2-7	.	TGCGCCAGCAGCCCCCGACCGGGACACATCTCCTACGAGCAGTACTTC	CASSPRPGHISYEQYF
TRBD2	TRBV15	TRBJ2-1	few	TGTGCCACCAGCAGAGGAGCGGGGGGGCCCAGTTCCCTCAATGAGCAGTTCTTC	CATSRGAGGPSSLNEQFF
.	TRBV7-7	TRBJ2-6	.	TGTGCCAGCAGCTGGCCTGTGCCACAAAGTCGGGCCAACGTCCTGACTTTC	CASSWPVPQSRANVLTF
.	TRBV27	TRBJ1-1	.	TGTGCCAGCAAAGATGGGAGGATGAACACTGAAGCTTTCTTT	CASKDGRMNTEAFF
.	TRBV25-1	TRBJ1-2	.	TGTGCCAGCAGTGAAACAGGGTATGGCTACACCTTC	CASSETGYGYTF
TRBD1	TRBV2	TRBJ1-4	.	TGTGCCGGACAGGGGGGTGAAAAACTGTTTTTT	CAGQGGEKLFF
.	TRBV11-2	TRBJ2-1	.	TGTGCCAGCAGCTTATCCGCGGGGAGCTCCTACAATGAGCAGTTCTTC	CASSLSAGSSYNEQFF
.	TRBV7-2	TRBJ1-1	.	TGTGCCAGCAGCATCAGACAGAGCATGAACACTGAAGCTTTCTTT	CASSIRQSMNTEAFF
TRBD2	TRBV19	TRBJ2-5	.	TGTGCCAGTAGTATAGATCTGGCCGGGACTAGCGGGGTTTACCAAGAGACCCAGTACTTC	CASSIDLAGTSGVYQETQYF
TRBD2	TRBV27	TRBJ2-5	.	TGTGCCAGCAGCCAGGGACTAGCGGGCCTATCGTACTTC	CASSQGLAGLSYF
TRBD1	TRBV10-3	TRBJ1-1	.	TGTGCCATCAGTGAGTTCCGGGACAGGGGCACTGAAGCTTTCTTT	CAISEFRDRGTEAFF
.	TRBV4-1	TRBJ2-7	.	TGCGCCAGCAGCCAAGGCAAGGTCTCTGGGGAGCAGTACTTC	CASSQGKVSGEQYF